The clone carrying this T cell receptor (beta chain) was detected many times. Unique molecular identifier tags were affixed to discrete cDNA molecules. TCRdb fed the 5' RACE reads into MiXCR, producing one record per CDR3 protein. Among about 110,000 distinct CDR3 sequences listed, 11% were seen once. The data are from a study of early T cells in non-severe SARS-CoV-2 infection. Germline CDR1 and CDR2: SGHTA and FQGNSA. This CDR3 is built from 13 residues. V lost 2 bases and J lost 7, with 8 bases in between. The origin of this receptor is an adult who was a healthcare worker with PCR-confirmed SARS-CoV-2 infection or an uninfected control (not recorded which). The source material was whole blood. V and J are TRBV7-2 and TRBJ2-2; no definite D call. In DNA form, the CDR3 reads TGTGCCAGCAGCTTAAGGGTGGGCGGGGAGCTGTTTTTT. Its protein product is CASSLRVGGELFF. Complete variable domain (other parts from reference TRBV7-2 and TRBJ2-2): GAGVSQSPSNKVTEKGKDVELRCDPISGHTALYWYRQSLGQGLEFLIYFQGNSAPDKSGLPSDRFSAERTGGSVSTLTIQRTQQEDSAVYLCASSLRVGGELFFGEGSRLTVL.